This T cell receptor beta chain was observed in a study of blood T cells in healthy people across ages. Regarding the study as a whole: Unknown CMV status may confound age-related changes in expanded clones. The unsorted PBMCs prevented any conclusive comparison of naive versus antigen-experienced cells. Estimates of total diversity, which came from one million sequenced T cells, were considered to be underestimates.

Germline V gene data show CDR1 as SQVTM and CDR2 as ANQGSEA. The CDR3 has 14 residues. V shed 8 bases, J shed 5 bases, and the junction held 12 bases outside the gene matches. This clonotype came up a few times. What it recognizes is unknown. The second PCR ran roughly 7 to 12 cycles with a sample-barcoded 5' primer and J-beta primers. TCRdb recomputed calls from the 5' RACE reads with MiXCR, one row per CDR3 protein. The sample shows 650,000 to 900,000 distinct CDR3 sequences, less than 80% of them seen only once. This clonotype was obtained from a man aged 30-40 years in good health. This chain uses TRBV29-1 with TRBJ2-5; TRBD1 matches 9 bases. Sequenced: blood. CDR3 in amino acids: CSSWTTGGGETQYF. As DNA, the CDR3 is TGCAGCTCATGGACGACAGGGGGAGGGGAGACCCAGTACTTC.